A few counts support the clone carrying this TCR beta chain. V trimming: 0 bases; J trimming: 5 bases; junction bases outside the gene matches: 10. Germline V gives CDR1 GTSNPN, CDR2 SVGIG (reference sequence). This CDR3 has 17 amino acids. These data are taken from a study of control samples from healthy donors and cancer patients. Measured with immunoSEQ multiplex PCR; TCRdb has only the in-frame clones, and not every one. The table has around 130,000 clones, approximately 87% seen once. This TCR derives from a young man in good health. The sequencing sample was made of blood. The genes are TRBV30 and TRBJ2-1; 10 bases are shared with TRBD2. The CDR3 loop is CAWSVPLLAGDDNEQFF. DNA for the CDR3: TGTGCCTGGAGTGTACCGCTCCTAGCGGGGGACGACAATGAGCAGTTCTTC.